In its sample, the clone carrying this TCR beta chain was seen once. Between the trimmed V and J ends, which lost 5 bases and 5 bases, there was a span of 20 bases. Germline V gives CDR1 SGDLS, CDR2 YYNGEE. The CDR3 spans 16 residues. The sample belongs to a study of blood T cell repertoires in COVID-19. Background on the study: PBMCs, B-cell-depleted T cells, or T cells were the source of the cDNA or gDNA that made up the material.

Everyone who took part was 18 to 89 years old, and they came from about 25 US areas. Donors of Cohort 3 who recovered were those that had two negative PCRs, clearance, or symptom resolution. In the original processing: For nucleated cells, counts were estimated from reference gene primer amplification. Sequencing used immunoSEQ multiplex PCR; TCRdb keeps in-frame clones, though not all of them. V, J and clone size were drawn from that table, and D and trimming were deduced from the DNA. The sample lists 310,000 or so clones; over 75% were seen once. Input material: PBMCs or T cells enriched from blood (not recorded which). V and J are TRBV9 and TRBJ2-1; D not resolved. This clonotype was sampled from a woman younger than 35 who had recovered from COVID-19. As DNA, the CDR3 is TGTGCCAGCAGTGAAGATCCGGTCCCAACCCACAATGAGCAGTTCTTC. Translation: CASSEDPVPTHNEQFF. The full variable domain, rest sourced from reference TRBV9 and TRBJ2-1, is DSGVTQTPKHLITATGQRVTLRCSPRSGDLSVYWYQQSLDQGLQFLIQYYNGEERAKGNILERFSAQQFPDLHSELNLSSLELGDSALYFCASSEDPVPTHNEQFFGPGTRLTVL.